The 9 T cell receptor beta chains reported below all come from one sample, sequenced in a study of shared clonotypes between healthy human individuals. The protocol was immunoSEQ multiplex PCR, while the TCRdb copy is restricted to in-frame clones and leaves out a portion. The data show more than 550,000 clones, with roughly 87% seen just once and less than 40% held by the top ten. Sequenced: memory CD8+ T cells from PBMCs. Regarding subset: CD45RO+ cells pooled with CCR7-negative TemRA cells. The receptors were sampled from a man between 18 and 29 years old in good health. Some clones in this sample may be carry-over from other donors' samples.

The gene calls are TRBV28 and TRBJ1-1; TRBD1 aligns across 7 bases. Germline V gene data show CDR1 as MDHEN and CDR2 as SYDVKM. There are 15 residues in the CDR3. Trimming removed 2 bases from V and 1 base from J; junction bases left unmatched: 4. CDR3 residues: CASSLVRTGNTEAFF. The DNA for the CDR3 is TGTGCCAGCAGTTTAGTCCGGACAGGGAACACTGAAGCTTTCTTT.

The J gene is TRBJ1-1, the V gene TRBV7-9; the D is unclear. Trimming shortened V by 0 bases and J by 0 bases, and 2 bases separated the two germline ends. CDR1 and CDR2 (germline): SEHNR, FQNEAQ (reference sequence). The CDR3 loop spans 13 amino acids. In DNA, the CDR3 is TGTGCCAGCAGCTTAGCCATGAACACTGAAGCTTTCTTT. Its translation: CASSLAMNTEAFF.

This chain connects TRBV4-1 to TRBJ2-5; perhaps D is TRBD1 or TRBD2 (5 bases each). Near its end, the DNA agrees better with TRBJ2-7, so the J call may be wrong. CDR1 is MGHRA, CDR2 YSYEKL, per germline. This CDR3 is built from 14 residues. Here the CDR3 DNA reads TGCGCCAGCAGCCCAGACAAGGGGAGCTACGAGCAGTACTTC. Amino acid sequence: CASSPDKGSYEQYF.

This chain uses TRBV7-9 with TRBJ2-7; possible D gene TRBD1, 6 bases. CDR3 length: 15 residues. Germline loops: CDR1 SEHNR, CDR2 FQNEAQ (reference sequence). Trimming took off 3 bases at V and 1 base at J, with 13 bases between the two ends. CDR3 coding DNA: TGTGCCAGCAGCTTGCTTACCGGGACATCCTACGAGCAGTACTTC. Amino acids: CASSLLTGTSYEQYF.

This sequence joins TRBV4-1 and TRBJ2-3, with 9 bases that match TRBD2. The CDR3 contains 19 residues. V shed 1 base and J 1 base; nucleotides not matched to a gene: 12. Germline loops: CDR1 MGHRA, CDR2 YSYEKL. As DNA, the CDR3 is TGCGCCAGCAGCCAAGCGCCCTCTACTATAGCGGGGGGCACAGATACGCAGTATTTT. This gives the protein CASSQAPSTIAGGTDTQYF.

This clone was seen only once. This sequence joins TRBV6-6 and TRBJ2-3; D uncertain. This CDR3 contains 16 residues. In germline, CDR1 is MNHNY, CDR2 SVGAGI (reference sequence). Trimming stripped 0 bases from V and 6 bases from J, with 16 bases between. CDR3 DNA sequence: TGTGCCAGCAGTTACTCCATCATTCCGCCACAGGATACGCAGTATTTT. Translating gives CASSYSIIPPQDTQYF.

This rearrangement joins TRBV5-1 to TRBJ1-2; D is ambiguous. Germline V gene sequence: CDR1 SGHRS, CDR2 YFSETQ. V was clipped by 0 bases and J by 0 bases, with 9 bases between them. The CDR3 loop spans 15 amino acids. DNA for the CDR3: TGCGCCAGCAGCTTGGAGGGCCCCGCTAACTATGGCTACACCTTC. Translation gives CASSLEGPANYGYTF.

The gene calls are TRBV27 and TRBJ2-2; TRBD2 aligns across 8 bases. V gave up 1 base and J gave up 4 bases; unmatched junction bases: 5. The CDR3 runs 16 residues. Per the germline V gene, CDR1 is MNHEY and CDR2 is SMNVEV (reference sequence). The CDR3 sequence: CASSLLGTRGTGELFF. The CDR3 DNA reads as TGTGCCAGCAGTTTATTAGGGACTAGAGGCACCGGGGAGCTGTTTTTT.

The genes are TRBV7-9 and TRBJ2-7, with TRBD1 as a possible D gene (6 bases). Trimming pared 5 bases from V and 2 bases from J, leaving 19 bases between. CDR1 is SEHNR and CDR2 is FQNEAQ in the germline V gene (reference sequence). The CDR3 spans 16 residues. CDR3 bases: TGTGCCAGCAGCGCGCGACAGGAGCCCTCCACCTACGAGCAGTACTTC. This gives the protein CASSARQEPSTYEQYF.